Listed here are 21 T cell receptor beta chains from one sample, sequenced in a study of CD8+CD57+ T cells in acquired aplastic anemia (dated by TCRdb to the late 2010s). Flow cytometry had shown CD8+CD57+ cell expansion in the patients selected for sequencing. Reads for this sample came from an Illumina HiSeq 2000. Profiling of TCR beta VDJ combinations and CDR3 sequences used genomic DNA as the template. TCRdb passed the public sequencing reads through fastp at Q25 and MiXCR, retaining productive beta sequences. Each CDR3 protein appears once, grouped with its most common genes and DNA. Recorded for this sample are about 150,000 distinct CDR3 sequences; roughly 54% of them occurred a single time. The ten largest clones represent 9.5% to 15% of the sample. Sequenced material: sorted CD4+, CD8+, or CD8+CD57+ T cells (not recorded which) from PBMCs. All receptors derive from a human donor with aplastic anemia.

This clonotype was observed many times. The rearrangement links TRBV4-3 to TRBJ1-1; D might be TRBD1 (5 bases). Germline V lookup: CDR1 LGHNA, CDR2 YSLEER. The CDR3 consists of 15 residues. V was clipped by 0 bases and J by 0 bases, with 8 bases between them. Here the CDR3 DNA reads TGCGCCAGCAGCCAAGATTCAGGGATGAACACTGAAGCTTTCTTT. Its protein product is CASSQDSGMNTEAFF.

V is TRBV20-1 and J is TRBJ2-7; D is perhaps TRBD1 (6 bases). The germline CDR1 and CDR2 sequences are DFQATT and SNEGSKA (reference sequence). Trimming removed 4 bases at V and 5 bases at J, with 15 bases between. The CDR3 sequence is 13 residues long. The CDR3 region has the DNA TGCAGTGCTACTCTCTTCAGGGGCCACGAGCAGTACTTC. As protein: CSATLFRGHEQYF.

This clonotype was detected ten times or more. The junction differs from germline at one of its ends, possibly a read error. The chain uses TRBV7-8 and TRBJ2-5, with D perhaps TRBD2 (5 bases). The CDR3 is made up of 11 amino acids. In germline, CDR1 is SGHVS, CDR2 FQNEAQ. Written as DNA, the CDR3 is TGTGCCAGCAGTTCAATGCCGGGGAACGACTTC. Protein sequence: CASSSMPGNDF.

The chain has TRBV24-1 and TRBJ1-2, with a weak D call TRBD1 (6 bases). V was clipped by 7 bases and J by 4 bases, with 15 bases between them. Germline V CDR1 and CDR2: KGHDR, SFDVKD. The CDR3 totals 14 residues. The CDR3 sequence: CATRDAQGVYGYTF. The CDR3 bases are TGTGCCACCAGGGATGCACAGGGCGTCTATGGCTACACCTTC.

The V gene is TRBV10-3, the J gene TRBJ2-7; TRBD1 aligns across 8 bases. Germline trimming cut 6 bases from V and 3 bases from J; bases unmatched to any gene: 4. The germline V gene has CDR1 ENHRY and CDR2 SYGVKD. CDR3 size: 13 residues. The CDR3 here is CAIRLGTGYEQYF. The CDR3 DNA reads TGTGCCATCAGGCTTGGGACAGGCTACGAGCAGTACTTC.

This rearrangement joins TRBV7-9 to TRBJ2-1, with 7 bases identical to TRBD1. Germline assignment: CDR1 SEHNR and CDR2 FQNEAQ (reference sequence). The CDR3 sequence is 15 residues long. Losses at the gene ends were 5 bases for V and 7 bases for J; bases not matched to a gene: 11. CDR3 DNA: TGTGCCAGCAGCCTGGGACAGTCTCTTTGGAATGAGCAGTTCTTC. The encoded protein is CASSLGQSLWNEQFF.

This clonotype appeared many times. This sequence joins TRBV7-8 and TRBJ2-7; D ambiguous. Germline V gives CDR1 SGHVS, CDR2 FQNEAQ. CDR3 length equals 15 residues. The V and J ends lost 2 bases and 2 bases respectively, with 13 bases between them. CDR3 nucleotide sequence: TGTGCCAGCAGCTTAAATCCGGGTCCCACCTACGAGCAGTACTTC. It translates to CASSLNPGPTYEQYF.

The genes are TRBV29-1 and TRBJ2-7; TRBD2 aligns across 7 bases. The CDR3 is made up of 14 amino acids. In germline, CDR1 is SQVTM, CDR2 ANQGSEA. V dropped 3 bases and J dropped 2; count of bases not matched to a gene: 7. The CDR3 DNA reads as TGCAGCGTTGAGCCGGGGGGTACGACCTACGAGCAGTACTTC. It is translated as CSVEPGGTTYEQYF.

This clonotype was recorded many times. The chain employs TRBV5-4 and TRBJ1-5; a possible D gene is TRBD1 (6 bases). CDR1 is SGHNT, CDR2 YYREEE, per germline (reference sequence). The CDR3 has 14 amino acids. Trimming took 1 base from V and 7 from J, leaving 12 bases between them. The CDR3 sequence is CASSLWGRGQPQHF. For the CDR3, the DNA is TGTGCCAGCAGCTTGTGGGGGCGGGGCCAGCCCCAGCATTTT.

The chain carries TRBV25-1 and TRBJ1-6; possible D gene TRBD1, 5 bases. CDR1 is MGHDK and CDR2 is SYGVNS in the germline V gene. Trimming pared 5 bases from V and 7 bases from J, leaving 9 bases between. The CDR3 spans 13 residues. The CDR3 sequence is CASSTAGNSPLHF. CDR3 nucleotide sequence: TGTGCCAGCAGTACAGCAGGGAATTCACCCCTCCACTTT.

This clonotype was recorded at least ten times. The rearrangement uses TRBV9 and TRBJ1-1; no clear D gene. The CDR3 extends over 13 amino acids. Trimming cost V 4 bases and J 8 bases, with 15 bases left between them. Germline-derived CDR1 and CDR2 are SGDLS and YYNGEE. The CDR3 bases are TGTGCCAGCAGCCCCCCTACGGTGGGAGAAGCTTTCTTT. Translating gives CASSPPTVGEAFF.

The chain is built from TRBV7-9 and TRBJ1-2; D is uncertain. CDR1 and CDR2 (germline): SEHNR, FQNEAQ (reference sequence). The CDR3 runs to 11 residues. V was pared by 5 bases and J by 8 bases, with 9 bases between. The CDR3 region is CASSHAEGYTF. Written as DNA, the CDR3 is TGTGCCAGCAGCCACGCGGAGGGCTACACCTTC.

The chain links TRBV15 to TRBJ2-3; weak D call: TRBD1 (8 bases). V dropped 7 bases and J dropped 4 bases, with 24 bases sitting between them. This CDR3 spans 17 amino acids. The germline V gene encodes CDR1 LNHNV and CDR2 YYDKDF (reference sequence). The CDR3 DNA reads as TGTGCCACCAAATCAGGACAGGGAGGGGGTGGTGCAGATACGCAGTATTTT. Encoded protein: CATKSGQGGGGADTQYF.

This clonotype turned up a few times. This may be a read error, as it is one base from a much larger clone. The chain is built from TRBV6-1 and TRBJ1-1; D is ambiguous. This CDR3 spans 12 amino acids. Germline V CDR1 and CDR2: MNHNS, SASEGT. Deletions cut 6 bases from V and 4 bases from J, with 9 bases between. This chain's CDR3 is CASRRSGTEAFF. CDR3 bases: TGTGCCAGCAGGCGATCCGGCACTGAAGCTTTCTTT.

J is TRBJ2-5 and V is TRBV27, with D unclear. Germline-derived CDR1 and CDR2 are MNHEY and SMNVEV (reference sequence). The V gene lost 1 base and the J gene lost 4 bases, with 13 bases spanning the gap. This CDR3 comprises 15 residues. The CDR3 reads CASSLLRSPRETQYF. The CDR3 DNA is TGTGCCAGCAGTTTATTAAGGAGTCCTAGAGAGACCCAGTACTTC.

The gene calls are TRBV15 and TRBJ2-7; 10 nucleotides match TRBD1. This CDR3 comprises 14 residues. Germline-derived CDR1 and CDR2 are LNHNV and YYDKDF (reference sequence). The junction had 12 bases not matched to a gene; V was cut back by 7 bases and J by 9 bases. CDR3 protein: CATKKDRGVPGQYF. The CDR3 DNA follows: TGTGCCACCAAAAAGGACAGGGGGGTTCCTGGGCAGTACTTC.

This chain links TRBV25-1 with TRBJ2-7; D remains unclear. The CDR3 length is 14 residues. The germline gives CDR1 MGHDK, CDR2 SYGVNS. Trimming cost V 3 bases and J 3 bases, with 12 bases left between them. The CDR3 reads CASSDVDNNYEQYF. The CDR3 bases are TGTGCCAGCAGTGATGTTGACAATAACTACGAGCAGTACTTC.

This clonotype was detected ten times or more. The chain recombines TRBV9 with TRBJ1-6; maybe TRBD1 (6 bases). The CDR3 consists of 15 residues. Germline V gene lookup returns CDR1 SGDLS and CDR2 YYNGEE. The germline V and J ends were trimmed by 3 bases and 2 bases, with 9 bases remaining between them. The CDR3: CASSGTGTYNSPLHF. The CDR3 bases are TGTGCCAGCAGCGGAACAGGGACCTATAATTCACCCCTCCACTTT. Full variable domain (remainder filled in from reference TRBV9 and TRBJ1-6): DSGVTQTPKHLITATGQRVTLRCSPRSGDLSVYWYQQSLDQGLQFLIQYYNGEERAKGNILERFSAQQFPDLHSELNLSSLELGDSALYFCASSGTGTYNSPLHFGNGTRLTVT.

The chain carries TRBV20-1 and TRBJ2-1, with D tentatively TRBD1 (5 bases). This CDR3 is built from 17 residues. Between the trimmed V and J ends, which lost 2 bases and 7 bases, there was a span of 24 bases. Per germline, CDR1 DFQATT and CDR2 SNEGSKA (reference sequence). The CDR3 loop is CSARSDLRASASNEQFF. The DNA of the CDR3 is TGCAGTGCTAGATCCGACCTCAGGGCCAGCGCGAGTAATGAGCAGTTCTTC.

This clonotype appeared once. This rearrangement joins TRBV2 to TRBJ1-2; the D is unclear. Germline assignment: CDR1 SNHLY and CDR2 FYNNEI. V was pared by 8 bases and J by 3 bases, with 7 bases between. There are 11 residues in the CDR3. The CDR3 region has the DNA TGTGCCAGCGGCCCCGACTATGGCTACACCTTC. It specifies CASGPDYGYTF. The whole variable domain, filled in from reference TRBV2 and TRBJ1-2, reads EPEVTQTPSHQVTQMGQEVILRCVPISNHLYFYWYRQILGQKVEFLVSFYNNEISEKSEIFDDQFSVERPDGSNFTLKIRSTKLEDSAMYFCASGPDYGYTFGSGTRLTVV.

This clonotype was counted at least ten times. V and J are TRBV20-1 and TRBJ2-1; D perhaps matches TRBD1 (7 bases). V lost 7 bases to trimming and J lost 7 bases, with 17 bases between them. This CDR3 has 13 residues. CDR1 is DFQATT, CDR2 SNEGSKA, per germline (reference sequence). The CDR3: CSVGGGEINEQFF. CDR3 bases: TGCAGTGTCGGAGGGGGCGAAATAAATGAGCAGTTCTTC.